The entry below describes one T cell receptor (beta chain). Its target is unknown. Sampling of blood occurred at baseline, cycle 4 day 1, and cycle 7 day 1. The data belong to a study of OX40 agonist ivuxolimab in advanced cancers. Study-wide background: Prior anti-PD-1, anti-PD-L1 or anti-CTLA-4 therapy was allowed; more than 30% had some.

Germline lookup yields CDR1 MGHRA and CDR2 YSYEKL. The junction had 5 bases not matched to a gene; V was cut back by 1 base and J by 3 bases. This CDR3 contains 15 residues. Study outcomes and limitations: CD8+ T cells averaged more expanded clones than CD4+.

Libraries were prepared by immunoSEQ multiplex PCR; TCRdb keeps only in-frame clonotypes and omits some of them. The sample has 100,000 to 140,000 clones; 85% to 95% are singletons. The V gene is TRBV4-1, the J gene TRBJ2-7, with 8 bases lining up with TRBD1. This material consisted of CD4+ or CD8+ T cells sorted from blood, taken in a trial of the OX40 agonist ivuxolimab. The sequence came from an adult with an advanced solid tumor such as melanoma, head and neck, liver or kidney cancer. Written as DNA, the CDR3 is TGCGCCAGCAGCCAAGTCCCAGGACAGGGCTACGAGCAGTACTTC. Its translation: CASSQVPGQGYEQYF.